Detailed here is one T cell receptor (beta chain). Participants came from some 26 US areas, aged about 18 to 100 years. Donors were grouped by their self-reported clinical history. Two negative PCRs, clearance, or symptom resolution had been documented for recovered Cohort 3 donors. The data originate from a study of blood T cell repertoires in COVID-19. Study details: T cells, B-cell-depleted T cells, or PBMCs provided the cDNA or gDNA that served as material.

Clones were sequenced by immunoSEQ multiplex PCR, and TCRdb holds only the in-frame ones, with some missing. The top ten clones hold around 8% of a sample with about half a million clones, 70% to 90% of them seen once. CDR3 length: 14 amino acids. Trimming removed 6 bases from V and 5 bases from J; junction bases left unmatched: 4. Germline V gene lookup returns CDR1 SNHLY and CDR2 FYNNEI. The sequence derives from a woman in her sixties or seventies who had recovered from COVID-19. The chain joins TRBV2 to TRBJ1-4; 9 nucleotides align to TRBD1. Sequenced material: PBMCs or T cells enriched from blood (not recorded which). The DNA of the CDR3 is TGTGCCAGCAGAGTGACAGGGGGGAATGAAAAACTGTTTTTT. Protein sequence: CASRVTGGNEKLFF.